The TCR beta chain described here comes from a study of vaccination effects on CD4 cells after COVID-19. Overall study findings and caveats: Clones that were induced by infection or by vaccine showed marked contraction late after vaccination.

Data came from immunoSEQ multiplex PCR; TCRdb stores just in-frame clones and leaves some out. The table has roughly 20,000 clones, about two thirds seen once. This CDR3 has 15 amino acids. Germline V gene data show CDR1 as SGHVT and CDR2 as SQSDAQ. V shed 3 bases and J 2 bases; nucleotides not matched to a gene: 6. ViraFEST expansion of antigen-specific CD4+ T cells with viral peptide pools preceded sequencing. When around nine days of culture had elapsed, CD4+ T cells were isolated. Nucleocapsid antibody tests were negative, and the vaccine recipients had no prior SARS-CoV-2 infection. Supplemented with about 9.9 IU/ml IL-2 and 9.5 to 10 ug/ml peptides, a few million PBMC per well were kept in culture. As regards this clone: Its antigen remains unidentified.

The chain recombines TRBV7-4 with TRBJ1-1; 7 bases are shared with TRBD1. The sequenced sample was CD4+ T cells from PBMCs cultured with HCoV-229E spike peptides, obtained before COVID-19 vaccination. The source is a human donor who received a COVID-19 vaccine. The CDR3 loop reads CASSFRGQTNTEAFF. For the CDR3, the DNA is TGTGCCAGCAGCTTTAGGGGACAGACAAACACTGAAGCTTTCTTT.